The rows below give T cell receptor beta chains drawn from one sample of a study of blood T cell repertoires in COVID-19. The method was immunoSEQ multiplex PCR; TCRdb's version includes in-frame clones alone and lacks a portion of them. The data contain about 150,000 clones, 80% to 90% of them singletons. Sequenced material: peripheral blood. Receptors were obtained from a woman aged 40 to 55 with acute or convalescent COVID-19. Each CDR3 is given with its conserved first and last residue. The order of the fields is clone size, V gene, J gene, D gene, CDR3 DNA, CDR3 protein. The D gene is left open where the match is weak. The size of a clone is reported for some rows only, either as once, few or many, or as a class for expanded clones.

NA	TRBV7-2	TRBJ1-5	NA	TGTGCCAGCAGCTTAATCGGGAATAGCAATCAGCCCCAGCATTTT	CASSLIGNSNQPQHF
NA	TRBV23-1	TRBJ2-7	TRBD1	TGCGCCAGCAGTCAGTTTTTTATAACAGGGGGTTCCTACGAGCAGTACTTC	CASSQFFITGGSYEQYF
NA	TRBV4-1	TRBJ1-1	TRBD1	TGCGCCAGCAGCCAAATGGGACAGATGAACACTGAAGCTTTCTTT	CASSQMGQMNTEAFF
NA	TRBV20-1	TRBJ2-5	NA	TGCAGTTCGGAGTTCCAAGAGACCCAGTACTTC	CSSEFQETQYF
NA	TRBV10-2	TRBJ2-1	TRBD2	TGCGCCAGCAGAGACTGGGGGAGGGGCAATGAGCAGTTCTTC	CASRDWGRGNEQFF
NA	TRBV21-1	TRBJ1-4	NA	TGTGCCAGCAGCCAAGTTGGGAATGAGGGGGCGCAGAATGAAAAACTGTTTTTT	CASSQVGNEGAQNEKLFF
NA	TRBV5-5	TRBJ2-1	TRBD1	TGTGCCAGCAGCTTTCTATCGGGACAGGGTTCCAATGAGCAGTTCTTC	CASSFLSGQGSNEQFF
NA	TRBV4-1	TRBJ2-1	NA	TGCGCCAGCAGCCAAAATCGTATAGATGAGCAGTTCTTC	CASSQNRIDEQFF
few	TRBV24-1	TRBJ1-5	NA	TGTGCCACCAGTGATTTGGGCCAGCCCCAGCATTTT	CATSDLGQPQHF
NA	TRBV3-1/TRBV3-2	TRBJ1-1	NA	TGTGCCAGCAGCCAGAAAAACAGTGAAGCTTTCTTT	CASSQKNSEAFF
once	TRBV27	TRBJ1-1	NA	TGTGCCAGCGGTGTTGGGGGGGTCACTGAAGCTTTCTTT	CASGVGGVTEAFF
NA	TRBV7-9	TRBJ1-4	NA	TGTGCCAGCAGCTTAGCGGGCCGCTCTAATGAAAAACTGTTTTTT	CASSLAGRSNEKLFF
NA	TRBV5-4	TRBJ1-1	NA	TGTGCCAGCAGCTCTAGGGGAGGAAGGACCTTCTTT	CASSSRGGRTFF
NA	TRBV5-4	TRBJ2-5	TRBD2	TGTGCCAGCAGCCCGGGACTAGTACGACCCCAAGAGACCCAGTACTTC	CASSPGLVRPQETQYF
NA	TRBV2	TRBJ2-1	NA	TGTGCCAGCAGTGTAGTCCGGGACAATGAGCAGTTCTTC	CASSVVRDNEQFF
NA	TRBV3-1/TRBV3-2	TRBJ2-7	NA	TGTGCCAGCAGCCAAGAAGCAGGGTTCTACGAGCAGTACTTC	CASSQEAGFYEQYF
NA	TRBV21-1	TRBJ2-1	NA	TGTGCCAGCAGCAACGCGGGGAGCAATGAGCAGTTCTTC	CASSNAGSNEQFF
NA	TRBV9	TRBJ2-2	NA	TGTGCCAGCAGCCCCACCAATACGGCCGGGGAGCTGTTTTTT	CASSPTNTAGELFF
NA	TRBV2	TRBJ1-3	NA	NA	CASSEEGFQKHHIFWRGTIYF
NA	TRBV21-1	TRBJ2-3	NA	TGTGCCAGCAGCAAAGAGATCGCGGGGGGGCATGATACGCAGTATTTT	CASSKEIAGGHDTQYF
NA	TRBV5-6	TRBJ2-7	TRBD2	TGTGCCAGCAGCTTCCTGACTAGCGGGGGCTACGAGCAGTACTTC	CASSFLTSGGYEQYF
NA	TRBV7-9	TRBJ1-3	TRBD1	TGTGCCAGCAGCTTGATGGGACAGGGAGGTGGAAACACCATATATTTT	CASSLMGQGGGNTIYF
once	TRBV28	TRBJ2-3	TRBD2	TGTGCCAGCAGTCCACCGTCCGGCGGGGGAAGCACAGATACGCAGTATTTT	CASSPPSGGGSTDTQYF
NA	TRBV7-9	TRBJ2-7	NA	TGTGCCAGCAGCTTAGCTGCCCTATCCTACGAGCAGTACTTC	CASSLAALSYEQYF
NA	TRBV10-3	TRBJ2-6	TRBD2	TGTGCCACCCTACCTGGACTAGCGGCCTCTGGGGCCAACGTCCTGACTTTC	CATLPGLAASGANVLTF
once	TRBV28	TRBJ2-7	TRBD2	TGTGCCAGCATCTCCTCAGCGGGGGGGCGTTTGCCCCTAGAGGTCGAGCAGTACTTC	CASISSAGGRLPLEVEQYF
NA	TRBV14	TRBJ1-1	NA	TGTGCCAGCAGCCAAGAGAGACATAGCACTGAAGCTTTCTTT	CASSQERHSTEAFF
NA	TRBV12-3/TRBV12-4	TRBJ1-5	NA	TGTGCCAGCAGTCTACTCAATCAGCCCCAGCATTTT	CASSLLNQPQHF
NA	TRBV5-1	TRBJ2-2	TRBD2	TGCGCCAGCAGCGCTGGACCCGGACTAGCGGGGGGAACCGGGGAGCTGTTTTTT	CASSAGPGLAGGTGELFF
NA	TRBV3-1/TRBV3-2	TRBJ2-5	TRBD1	TGTGCCAGCAGCCAAGGACAGGGGATAGAGACCCAGTACTTC	CASSQGQGIETQYF
NA	TRBV9	TRBJ2-5	TRBD2	TGTGCCAGCAGTAGCATGACTAGCGGACAAGAGACCCAGTACTTC	CASSSMTSGQETQYF
few	TRBV10-1	TRBJ2-7	TRBD2	TGCGCCAGCAGTGAGGGGCAGCGGGGGAAGCAGTACTTC	CASSEGQRGKQYF
NA	TRBV18	TRBJ2-1	NA	TGTGCCAGCTCACCCCTGACCGGACTGAGCTCCTACAATGAGCAGTTCTTC	CASSPLTGLSSYNEQFF
NA	TRBV28	TRBJ1-5	NA	TGTGCCAGCAGACATGGGACATCCTATAGCAATCAGCCCCAGCATTTT	CASRHGTSYSNQPQHF
NA	TRBV7-9	TRBJ2-7	TRBD2	TGTGCCAGCAGTTCAAGGACTAGTTCCGAGCAGTACTTC	CASSSRTSSEQYF
NA	TRBV14	TRBJ2-1	TRBD2	TGTGCCAGCAGCCAACCCGGGACTAGCGGAAACAATGAGCAGTTCTTC	CASSQPGTSGNNEQFF
once	TRBV27	TRBJ1-2	NA	TGTGCCAGCAGACCAGAAGTAGCCTATGGCTACACCTTC	CASRPEVAYGYTF
NA	TRBV6-1	TRBJ2-7	NA	TGTGCCAGCAGTGATCAGGGACTCAACCCCTCCTACGAGCAGTACTTC	CASSDQGLNPSYEQYF
NA	TRBV21-1	TRBJ2-3	NA	TGTGCCGGACCGGGACTAGAGAGCTTAATCACAGATACGCAGTATTTT	CAGPGLESLITDTQYF
NA	TRBV7-2	TRBJ2-7	TRBD2	TGTGCCAGCAGCTTACGCGGGACTAGCGACTACGAGCAGTACTTC	CASSLRGTSDYEQYF
NA	TRBV13	TRBJ1-2	TRBD1	TGTGCCAGCAGCTTAGCTTCAGGGGGGATCTATGGCTACACCTTC	CASSLASGGIYGYTF
once	TRBV30	TRBJ2-6	NA	TGTGCCTGTACCTCCAGGGTGGCTGGGGCCAACGTCCTGACTTTC	CACTSRVAGANVLTF
NA	TRBV5-4	TRBJ2-3	NA	TGTGCCAGCAGCAAAGACAGTACTAGCACAGATACGCAGTATTTT	CASSKDSTSTDTQYF
NA	TRBV9	TRBJ1-5	NA	TGTGCCAGCAGCGTAGACGGGGGAAACAATCAGCCCCAGCATTTT	CASSVDGGNNQPQHF
NA	TRBV15	TRBJ2-7	NA	TGTGCCACCAGCATTAGGCCCCTGGAGGGGCGGAACTCCTACGAGCAGTACTTC	CATSIRPLEGRNSYEQYF
NA	TRBV15	TRBJ2-7	NA	TGTGCCACCAGCAGAGGAAAGGGGAACTACGAGCAGTACTTC	CATSRGKGNYEQYF
NA	TRBV10-3	TRBJ2-7	TRBD1	TGTGCCATCAGTGTCGGGCCCGGGACAGGGGTCTCCGAGCAGTACTTC	CAISVGPGTGVSEQYF
NA	TRBV24-1	TRBJ2-3	NA	TGTGCCACCAGAGGAGGCGCTAGCACAGATACGCAGTATTTT	CATRGGASTDTQYF
NA	TRBV10-3	TRBJ1-2	TRBD1	TGTGCCATCAGCCAAAATTGGGACAGGACTAACTATGGCTACACCTTC	CAISQNWDRTNYGYTF
NA	TRBV7-8	TRBJ1-6	TRBD1	TGTGCCAGCAGTAAGGACAGGGTTGATTCACCCCTCCACTTT	CASSKDRVDSPLHF
NA	TRBV19	TRBJ1-3	NA	TGTGCCAGTAGGACTCAGGGCTACTCTGGAAACACCATATATTTT	CASRTQGYSGNTIYF
NA	TRBV11-3	TRBJ2-1	TRBD2	TGTGCCAGCAGCAGACCCGGGACTAGCGATAATGAGCAGTTCTTC	CASSRPGTSDNEQFF
NA	TRBV30	TRBJ2-5	TRBD2	TGTGCCTGGATCCAAGGACTAGCGGGAGCTGAGACCCAGTACTTC	CAWIQGLAGAETQYF
once	TRBV24-1	TRBJ1-5	TRBD1	TGTGCCACCAGTGATTCTGGACAGGGAGATCAGCCCCAGCATTTT	CATSDSGQGDQPQHF
few	TRBV7-9	TRBJ1-6	TRBD1	TGTGCCAGCAGCTCCCAGGGGGTCCATTCACCCCTCCACTTT	CASSSQGVHSPLHF
NA	TRBV7-3	TRBJ2-1	NA	TGTGCCAGCAGCTCCTCATTAGCGAATACCTACAATGAGCAGTTCTTC	CASSSSLANTYNEQFF
NA	TRBV9	TRBJ1-4	NA	TGTGCCAGCAGCGTAGAGGAGGGACTAAATGAAAAACTGTTTTTT	CASSVEEGLNEKLFF
NA	TRBV11-2	TRBJ2-5	NA	TGTGCCAGCAGCAAATTCGACACTCAAGAGACCCAGTACTTC	CASSKFDTQETQYF
NA	TRBV4-1	TRBJ1-6	NA	TGCGCCAGCAGCCAGGGGAGGGAGAGCTCCTATAATTCACCCCTCCACTTT	CASSQGRESSYNSPLHF
NA	TRBV3-1/TRBV3-2	TRBJ2-5	TRBD1	TGTGCCAGCAGTCCATTTCAGGGGGCCGAGACCCAGTACTTC	CASSPFQGAETQYF